This TCR beta chain was found in a study of T-cell reconstitution after alpha-beta-depleted transplantation in children. Ten or more counts support this clonotype. The TCRbeta library incorporated unique molecular identifiers. TCRdb fed the PCR reads into MiXCR, producing one record per CDR3 protein. The sample has around 370,000 distinct CDR3 sequences, 15% to 20% seen once. The sample in question was PBMCs, mostly from graft donor cells, obtained 360 days after TCRalphabeta/CD19-depleted stem cell transplant. The clonotype comes from a male patient aged 2 to 10 who had a stem cell transplant for acute lymphoblastic leukemia, so the T cells may come from the graft donor.

DNA for the CDR3: TGTGCCAGCCTGTATCGCCGGGACCAAGCCTACGAGCAGTACTTC. It is translated as CASLYRRDQAYEQYF. The chain combines TRBV6-7 with TRBJ2-7, with D perhaps assigned TRBD1 or TRBD2 (5 bases each). TRBV6-7 counts as an open reading frame of uncertain function. This CDR3 is built from 15 residues. Between the trimmed V and J ends, which lost 8 bases and 2 bases, there was a span of 19 bases.